This T cell receptor (beta chain) was observed in a study of shared clonotypes between healthy human individuals (dated by TCRdb to 2018 to 2021). Regarding the complete study: A couple of women and three men aged 18 to 49 years were included in the cohort. For each donor, three plates each were used for CD4 naive and CD4 memory, two plates were used for CD8 naive, and one plate was used for CD8 memory. To estimate repertoire size and how much clonotype sharing occurs between individuals, the study deeply sequenced the blood TCR repertoires of about 5 healthy adults. Libraries were prepared and TCR repertoires were sequenced by different laboratories using diverse techniques, in order to increase sequencing depth and limit assay-specific biases. Between about 0.94 and 8.9 billion PBMCs per donor were obtained by leukapheresis.

What the work shows at the level of the full study, not this receptor alone: Because the study included only a small number of donors, the genetic and exposure-history diversity represented was limited. Across a handful of donors, roughly 5.4% of naive CD4, approximately 3.5% of naive CD8, about 2% of memory CD4, and 0.4% of memory CD8 clonotypes were shared. Even with the large sequencing depth, rarefaction of the sorted-subset datasets indicated that sequencing was incomplete. Compared with non-shared clonotypes, clonotypes shared by all four sorted-subset donors had higher generation probabilities. Naive subsets generally had larger estimated clonotype richness than memory subsets did. Based on pairwise subsampling, the degree of clonotype sharing among donors was expected to be affected by sequencing depth. Sampling was limited to blood, and TCR repertoires in tissue likely differ from TCR repertoires in blood.

On this clone: Its recognized antigen is unknown. The record has no base qualities; no much larger clone is one base away.

Using the deep immunoSEQ assay, TCR CDR3 regions were amplified from genomic DNA by multiplex PCR. Genomic DNA extracted from each cell subset was distributed evenly over all wells of several immunoSEQ 96-well plates, and each plate served as one replicate. For sorted subsets, each replicate PCR was loaded with 200 ng genomic DNA, equivalent to 30,000 or so T cell genomes. Purified libraries were quantified with a Qubit 3.0 fluorometer, sized on a Bioanalyzer 2100, and re-quantified with the KAPA Library Quantification kit. A separate single-read 150-cycle Illumina NextSeq 550 flow cell was used to sequence each immunoSEQ 96-well plate. Turning to the authors' computational methods: Because the immunoSEQ output held only junctional sequences and lacked quality scores, the filtering could not match the filtering applied to full-length reads. To assign V/J genes and CDR3, sequences were annotated using PyIR, a Python wrapper for IgBLAST v1.9, with IMGT germline references. Any read was removed if the V/J assignment was weak (E-value above 1e-6), the CDR3 was missing, or the read contained stop codons, out-of-frame junctions, or ambiguous translated residues. V3J clonotypes were defined as sequences sharing an identical inferred V gene, J gene, and CDR3 amino acid sequence. Percentage overlap between repertoires was computed as shared unique clonotypes divided by the size of the smaller repertoire. RTK rarefaction, the Chao1 estimator, and Recon v2.1 estimates of unobserved clonotypes were used to assess repertoire richness. For all TCRbeta clonotypes obtained by the gDNA method from four donors, generation probabilities were computed with OLGA. This immuneACCESS table, as held by TCRdb, lists in-frame sequences with V and J called but not all clones. Of the missing ones, under half trace to an unresolved V gene in checked studies; the others have no known cause. V and J calls and clone size follow that table, whereas D and trimming were derived from the DNA. The sample table records roughly 550,000 clones; roughly 96% of these occur just once. The ten largest clones add up to 0.095% to 0.12% of the sample.

CD8 naive samples consisted of CD45RO-negative cells that were positively selected for CCR7, yielding a CD45RA+CCR7+ population without TemRA cells. The donors were healthy, HIV-negative adults with no recently reported acute infections or vaccinations. Every donor was a Caucasian adult residing in Nashville, Tennessee, USA. Blood was collected by leukapheresis, and PBMCs were isolated by Ficoll-Histopaque density gradient centrifugation and then cryopreserved in liquid nitrogen vapor phase. Analytical flow cytometry was used to check the purity and quantity of every magnetically sorted T cell population. Genomic DNA was isolated from every sorted fraction and measured by UV absorbance on a Nanodrop 2000c. Deletion took 3 bases off V and 4 bases off J, with a span of 8 bases between the germline ends. The CDR3 measures 13 amino acids from cysteine to phenylalanine. The kept DNA is CDR3 alone, 39 bases in frame from the first base. Via the germline V gene, CDR1 is SGDLS and CDR2 YYNGEE.

Specimen: naive CD8+ T cells sorted from blood. What the cell subset or site label conveys for this sample: CD45RA+CCR7+. This sequence originates from a woman in her 30s in good health. Recombination joined TRBV9 with TRBJ2-1; there is no confident call for the D gene. The CDR3 amino acid sequence is: CASSGDWYNEQFF. The bases are TGTGCCAGCAGCGGAGACTGGTACAATGAGCAGTTCTTC.